Sequencing of this T cell receptor (beta chain) was carried out in a study of radiation and T cells in renal cell carcinoma (dated by TCRdb to about 2020). In the study overall: In total, around 53 samples, comprising roughly 25 tumors and some 27 peripheral blood samples, were subjected to TCR beta sequencing. Across all 50 or so samples, 4,016,671 unique CDR3 nucleotide sequences, encoding 2,658,974 unique CDR3 amino acid sequences, were identified. What the work shows at the level of the full study, not this receptor alone: Because the trial had a single-armed design, the trial could not examine how radiation dose or scheduling affected the TCR repertoire. Compared with control tumors, irradiated tumors had a greater number of dominant CDR3 motifs, and those motifs took up a bigger portion of the repertoire. Irradiated tumors showed higher TCR clonality than controls, with the top 100 clonotypes averaging approximately 54% of the repertoire versus 43% in nephrectomy-only tumors. Top tumor clonotypes rose in blood from baseline to 2 weeks post-radiation, then contracted by 4 weeks, suggesting transient expansion of tumor-resident clones. Intratumoral heterogeneity went uncaptured because the only tumor material available was small regions of 0.85 to 1 g. Because no pretreatment tumor biopsies were available, whether clonotypes were present in the tumor at baseline could not be determined.

CDR1 and CDR2 were assigned from the germline V gene (reference sequence) as WNHNN and SYGVQD. The CDR3 contains 14 residues, cysteine and phenylalanine counted. The retained sequence is limited to the CDR3, 42 bases, with the frame set at the first base. V is pared back by 2 bases and J by 5 bases, with 12 bases lying between the germline termini. The intended sense of this specimen's time point label: tumor resected at nephrectomy. According to the study, the label for this sample's treatment or condition signals: 15 Gy SBRT to primary tumor, nephrectomy 4 weeks later. The samples were obtained from a clinical trial, where primary renal cell carcinomas were treated with 15 Gy stereotactic body radiation therapy and then removed by nephrectomy 4 weeks afterward. Renal cell carcinoma with clear cell pathology was present in all patients. Tumor processing involved mechanical dissociation, digestion with collagenase/hyaluronidase at 37 degrees C, handling in gentleMACS C tubes, and storage in liquid nitrogen. Genomic DNA for TCR sequencing was prepared using the QIAamp DNA Blood Mini Kit (Qiagen). Only samples passing all quality control checks were included in the analyses.

The immunoSEQ kit was used, according to the manufacturer's recommendations, to generate TCR beta libraries from genomic DNA. Library preparation used a first multiplex PCR with proprietary primers, then a second PCR adding unique barcodes, with bead cleanups after each round. A positive control reaction and a negative control reaction, both provided in the kit, were run with every batch of samples. The final libraries were assessed on an Agilent 4200 TapeStation D1000 ScreenTape, pooled by volume, and quantified by qPCR. Sequencing ran on an Illumina NextSeq500 with a MidOutput 150-cycle cartridge, using 156 Read1 and 15 Index1 cycles with kit custom primers. The pooled library was loaded at roughly 1 pM with roughly 20% PhiX control spiked in. The original methods were these. Vendor-processed data were analyzed in R, with a clonotype defined as all T cells sharing the same CDR3 nucleotide sequence. In the clone abundance analyses, frequencies in each sample were normalized to that sample's 10,000 most abundant clones. Before analysis, public T cell clones were removed, and these numbered fewer than six per sample on average. ImmunoMap was used for dominant motif analysis with the PAM10 matrix, a gap penalty of 30, and a homology threshold of 0.3, and any motif reaching a cumulative frequency of at least 0.01 was considered dominant. Tumor-enriched and baseline blood-enriched clonotypes were defined by at least a 32-fold difference in abundance between compartments. The Baroni-Urbani and Buser coefficient was used to measure tumor-blood repertoire similarity, and groups were compared with two-tailed Wilcoxon tests in R. Sourced from immuneACCESS, this table was stored by TCRdb with only in-frame sequences that have V and J called. A share of the clones is absent; for the studies checked, an unresolved V gene accounts for under half, and the remainder has no known explanation. V and J calls plus clone size are reproduced from that table; the DNA served to infer D and trimming. The sample includes approximately 10,000 clones, with roughly 60% observed a single time. The ten largest account for roughly 16% of the sample.

Worth noting for this clone: It has no known antigen specificity. The input lacks base qualities; no much larger clone sits a single base away.

The TCR comes from a woman aged 50 to 65 with renal cell carcinoma. Sequenced material: tumor tissue, taken from a patient whose treatment included radiotherapy and nephrectomy. This chain joins TRBV10-1 to TRBJ2-5; possibly the D gene is TRBD2, per 5 matching bases. The nucleotides read TGCGCCAGCAGTGAGGCCAGTTCGGGGGAGACCCAGTACTTC. This gives the protein CASSEASSGETQYF.